This record looks at one T cell receptor (beta chain) sequence and its context. The antigen remains undetermined. This sample was included in a study of CXCR3-negative and CXCR3-positive naive CD8 T cells. Study at large: Approximately 130 million TRB reads were obtained in total, which works out to about 1.5 +/- 0.3 million per library. Study-level points and caveats: When CXCR3-positive naive cells were set against CXCR3-negative naive cells, the former had more hydrophobic TRB CDR3s.

The CDR3 is made up of 15 amino acids. Looked up from germline, CDR1 is SGHRS and CDR2 is YFSETQ. Via 5' RACE with UMI labels, TRB cDNA libraries were prepared. One entry per CDR3 protein, without DNA, is what TCRdb gives after re-calling the 5' RACE reads. Recorded for this sample: over 6,500 distinct CDR3 sequences. Cells classed as naive CD8+ T cells were CD45RO-CCR7+CD27+CD95-. The clonotype comes from a human donor in good health. Some clones in this sample may be carry-over from other donors' samples. Sequenced material: naive CXCR3- CD8+ T cells from blood. Subset meaning: CD45RO-CCR7+CD27+CD95- naive CD8+ T cells lacking CXCR3 (TNR3-). The rearrangement uses TRBV5-1 and TRBJ2-7; no DNA is available, so the TRBD2 call from TCRdb remains unchecked. CDR3 in amino acids: CASSHSSGELYEQYF.